A single sample gave rise to the 11 T cell receptor beta chains below, sequenced in a study of tumor and adjacent non-tumor tissue in lung cancer (dated by TCRdb to about 2018). Preparation of the library involved multiplex PCR. Reads for this sample came from an Illumina HiSeq 2500. TCRbeta libraries were built by three rounds of nested PCR using primers (Table S4), following protocols modified from ARM-PCR. TCRdb cleaned the public reads at Q25 with fastp, built clones with MiXCR and kept in-frame beta chains. Entries are consolidated by CDR3 protein sequence, retaining the most common genes and DNA. This sample comprises fewer than 100,000 distinct CDR3 sequences, 76% of them detected only once. The ten most abundant clones make up 21% of the sample. Bulk unsorted tissue served as the source for RNA extraction, and RNA quality was assessed using a NanoDrop ND-1000 and an Agilent 2100. The normal lung samples consisted of distant non-tumor tissue collected more than 3 cm from the tumor edge.

The specimen was distant non-tumor lung tissue. The receptors derive from a woman between 50 and 59 years old with non-small cell lung cancer.

The sample holds many counts of this clonotype. The rearrangement links TRBV5-5 to TRBJ2-7; the match to TRBD1 covers 9 bases. The CDR3 is 15 residues long. CDR1 SGHKS and CDR2 YYEKEE come from the germline V gene (reference sequence). The trim removed 4 bases at V and 5 bases at J, leaving 10 bases unmatched. The CDR3 DNA reads as TGTGCCAGCAGCGCGAACAGGGGGCGGGCGGACGAGCAGTACTTC. As protein: CASSANRGRADEQYF.

Regarding this clonotype: At one boundary the junction diverges from the germline segment, which might be a read error. The rearrangement uses TRBV11-2 and TRBJ1-5; maybe TRBD1 (6 bases). Germline CDR1 and CDR2: SGHAT and FQNNGV. CDR3 length equals 13 residues. In DNA form, the CDR3 reads TGTGCCAGCAGCTTAGAGAAATGGGGGGCCCAACATTTT. Translation gives CASSLEKWGAQHF.

This clonotype was recorded many times. The rearrangement joins TRBV30 to TRBJ2-5; 7 bases fit TRBD2. The CDR3 covers 14 residues. CDR1 is GTSNPN and CDR2 is SVGIG in the germline V gene (reference sequence). V shed 4 bases and J 4 bases; nucleotides not matched to a gene: 9. CDR3 sequence reads: CAWTPVVAGETQYF. The CDR3 DNA sequence: TGTGCCTGGACCCCGGTCGTAGCGGGAGAGACCCAGTACTTC.

Written as DNA, the CDR3 is TGTGCCAATAGTTGGACAGGGTTTGATCAGTTCTTC. It yields the protein CANSWTGFDQFF. V and J are TRBV6-5 and TRBJ2-1; TRBD1 agrees at 8 bases. V shed 10 bases and J 13 bases; nucleotides not matched to a gene: 12. Germline V gives CDR1 MNHEY, CDR2 SVGAGI. This CDR3 has 12 amino acids.

On this clonotype: Its ends do not fully match the called genes, so a read error is possible. This chain uses TRBV6-1 with TRBJ2-2, with D tentatively TRBD1 (6 bases). Germline loops: CDR1 MNHNS, CDR2 SASEGT. The CDR3 spans 15 residues. The chain's CDR3 is CASSEGRGHAGDLFF. The CDR3 DNA follows: TGTGCCAGCAGTGAAGGCAGGGGCCACGCCGGGGACCTGTTTTTT.

As regards this clonotype: The CDR3 ends on some other residue instead of the conserved phenylalanine or tryptophan, so this is likely a read error. The chain combines TRBV6-6 with TRBJ2-1, with D possibly TRBD2 on 5 matching bases. V was pared by 0 bases and J by 4 bases, with 16 bases between. The CDR3 spans 17 residues. Germline V lookup: CDR1 MNHNY, CDR2 SVGAGI (reference sequence). The CDR3 loop is CASSYSNPSMQYNEQFS. The CDR3 DNA follows: TGTGCCAGCAGTTACTCGAATCCTAGCATGCAGTACAATGAGCAGTTCTCC.

This clonotype has ten or more counts. The chain recombines TRBV6-1 with TRBJ1-3, with 7 nucleotides matching TRBD1. Looked up from germline, CDR1 is MNHNS and CDR2 is SASEGT. This CDR3 is 15 amino acids long. J was trimmed by 1 base and V by 5 bases; bases with no gene match: 5. CDR3 sequence (DNA): TGTGCCAGCAGTCCAGGGGGGCATTCTGGAAACACCATATATTTT. Translating gives CASSPGGHSGNTIYF.

Comments on this clonotype: A read error may account for a junction end that differs from germline. The gene calls are TRBV4-1 and TRBJ2-6; D possibly uses TRBD1 or TRBD2 (5 bases each). The CDR3 sequence is 14 residues long. Per germline, CDR1 MGHRA and CDR2 YSYEKL. The CDR3 protein is CTSSQDFGANVLTF. DNA of the CDR3: TGCACCAGCAGCCAGGACTTTGGGGCCAACGTCCTGACCTTC.

As regards this clonotype: One base away lies a much larger clone, so this may be a sequencing read error. V and J are TRBV29-1 and TRBJ2-3; D is perhaps TRBD2 (7 bases). The CDR3 contains 18 residues. V lost 0 bases and J lost 4, with 23 bases in between. Germline lookup yields CDR1 SQVTM and CDR2 ANQGSEA. The CDR3 loop reads CSVEDPIVHGGHADTQYF. CDR3 nucleotide sequence: TGCAGCGTTGAAGATCCTATAGTGCACGGGGGGCACGCAGATACGCAGTATTTT.

A remark on this clonotype: The junction departs from the called germline gene at one end, perhaps through a read error. The chain carries TRBV12-3 or TRBV12-4 and TRBJ2-3; D is unclear. This CDR3 has 12 amino acids. CDR3 bases: TGTGGCAGCAGTTTGAACACAGATACGCGGTATTTT. Protein product: CGSSLNTDTRYF.

About this clonotype: No conserved phenylalanine or tryptophan is present at the end of the CDR3, so a read error is the likely explanation. The V call is TRBV11-2, the J call TRBJ2-1, with D perhaps being TRBD1 or TRBD2 (6 bases each). Per germline, CDR1 SGHAT and CDR2 FQNNGV. CDR3 length equals 13 residues. For the CDR3, the DNA is TGTGCCGGCAGCCTCGAGGGGGGCGGTGAGCAGTTCCTC. This codes for CAGSLEGGGEQFL.